The 26 T cell receptor beta chains listed next were all sequenced from one sample in a study of regulatory T cells in long-lasting Graves disease. The authors built TCR beta libraries using iRepertoire HTBI primers and Arm-PCR of CDR3 regions. TCRdb itself ran the multiplex PCR reads through MiXCR, one entry per CDR3 protein. The sample yields hundreds of thousands of distinct CDR3 sequences, 15% to 20% seen once. Time point given: newly diagnosed GD, antithyroid drugs for less than 3 months. PBMC RNA served as the TCR library source. The sample also formed part of further work on T cells in Graves' hyperthyroidism and ophthalmopathy.

Here the sequenced sample was peripheral blood mononuclear cells (PBMCs), taken at new diagnosis, from a patient treated with antithyroid drugs. All receptors derive from a young man with Graves disease.

The chain links TRBV7-3 to TRBJ2-1, with no clear D. The CDR3 totals 14 residues. Looked up from germline, CDR1 is SGHTA and CDR2 is FQGTGA. The V end was cut by 5 bases, the J end by 0 bases, with 8 bases between. The CDR3 protein is CASSPNFSYNEQFF. In nucleotides, the CDR3 is TGTGCCAGCAGCCCGAATTTCTCCTACAATGAGCAGTTCTTC.

V is TRBV5-8 and J is TRBJ2-3; TRBD2 matches at 8 bases. The ends lost 1 base at V and 1 base at J; junction bases unmatched: 8. The length of the CDR3 is 17 residues. Germline V gene sequence: CDR1 SGHTS, CDR2 YDEGEE. The CDR3 coding sequence is TGTGCCAGCAGCTTGAGGGCGGGAGGTATCGGCACAGATACGCAGTATTTT. Its translation is CASSLRAGGIGTDTQYF.

The chain employs TRBV20-1 and TRBJ2-5; TRBD1 or TRBD2 may be the D gene (6 bases each). Germline V lookup: CDR1 DFQATT, CDR2 SNEGSKA (reference sequence). The CDR3 totals 14 residues. V dropped 3 bases and J dropped 4 bases, with 15 bases sitting between them. The CDR3 is CSASGGLAGETQYF. The CDR3 nucleotides read TGCAGTGCTAGTGGGGGGCTAGCTGGAGAGACCCAGTACTTC.

CDR3: CASSDPRFGEQFF. The CDR3 DNA reads TGTGCCAGCAGCGACCCCCGTTTCGGAGAGCAGTTCTTC. The chain links TRBV9 to TRBJ2-1; D unclear. CDR1 is SGDLS, CDR2 YYNGEE, per germline. With 3 bases removed from V and 10 bases from J, the gap between germline ends came to 14 bases. CDR3 length: 13 residues.

This rearrangement joins TRBV13 to TRBJ2-2; D might be TRBD1 (6 bases). Deletions cut 1 base from V and 4 bases from J, with 13 bases between. CDR1 and CDR2 (germline): PRHDT, FYEKMQ (reference sequence). This CDR3 contains 16 residues. The DNA for the CDR3 is TGTGCCAGCAGCTTAGCCCATAGGGGGATCACCGGGGAGCTGTTTTTT. This encodes CASSLAHRGITGELFF.

This clonotype came up many times. This chain connects TRBV28 to TRBJ2-7, with 10 positions matching TRBD2. The V and J ends lost 3 bases and 2 bases, in that order; junction bases with no gene match: 4. Per the germline V gene, CDR1 is MDHEN and CDR2 is SYDVKM. The CDR3 covers 15 residues. CDR3 coding DNA: TGTGCCAGCAGTTTTACTAGCGGGATAGCCTACGAGCAGTACTTC. This gives the protein CASSFTSGIAYEQYF.

The chain couples TRBV11-3 to TRBJ2-2; D may be TRBD1 or TRBD2 (5 bases each). The CDR3 consists of 16 residues. V gave up 0 bases and J gave up 5 bases, with 13 bases separating them. Germline lookup yields CDR1 SGHNT and CDR2 YENEEA. The CDR3: CASSLEPGSETGELFF. The CDR3 region has the DNA TGTGCCAGCAGCTTAGAGCCAGGGAGCGAGACCGGGGAGCTGTTTTTT.

The CDR3 sequence is CASSPQRASGPSPLHF. CDR3 DNA: TGTGCCAGCTCACCACAGAGGGCGTCGGGGCCTTCACCCCTCCACTTT. This chain uses TRBV18 with TRBJ1-6, with a possible D match to TRBD1 (5 bases). Germline loops: CDR1 KGHSH, CDR2 LQKENI. Between the trimmed V and J ends, which lost 1 base and 9 bases, there was a span of 16 bases. The CDR3 spans 16 residues.

This clonotype was detected a few times. The CDR3: CATSDPGREGGETQYF. The CDR3 DNA sequence: TGTGCCACCAGTGACCCCGGCAGGGAGGGAGGAGAGACCCAGTACTTC. The chain combines TRBV24-1 with TRBJ2-5; TRBD2 matches at 7 bases. CDR1 and CDR2 (germline): KGHDR, SFDVKD. This CDR3 has 16 amino acids. With V trimmed by 4 bases and J by 4 bases, 11 bases remained unmatched.

This clonotype has a count of ten or more. This chain joins TRBV28 and TRBJ1-1; 7 positions match TRBD1. CDR1 is MDHEN, CDR2 SYDVKM, per germline. The CDR3 has 14 residues. The V segment lost 6 bases and the J segment 3 bases; nucleotides outside the gene matches: 7. The CDR3 spells CASSPQGGDTEAFF. CDR3 bases: TGTGCCAGCAGCCCCCAGGGGGGGGACACTGAAGCTTTCTTT.

CDR3 DNA: TGTGCCAGCAGCCCGACTAGCCGGGTAACAGATACGCAGTATTTT. Its translation: CASSPTSRVTDTQYF. The chain links TRBV7-3 to TRBJ2-3; 7 bases align to TRBD2. The CDR3 is made up of 15 amino acids. Losses at the gene ends were 5 bases for V and 3 bases for J; bases not matched to a gene: 8. The germline V gene encodes CDR1 SGHTA and CDR2 FQGTGA.

This clonotype was counted ten times or more. The V call is TRBV19, the J call TRBJ2-2, with TRBD1 identical over 9 bases. The germline V gene encodes CDR1 LNHDA and CDR2 SQIVND (reference sequence). This CDR3 is built from 17 residues. The junction had 13 bases not matched to a gene; V was cut back by 5 bases and J by 6 bases. In DNA form, the CDR3 reads TGTGCCAGTAGTCGATTCACCGGACAGGGGATATCCGGGGAGCTGTTTTTT. This codes for CASSRFTGQGISGELFF.

This clonotype has just a few counts. V gene TRBV5-1 combines with J gene TRBJ2-1, with 7 nucleotides matching TRBD2. CDR1 and CDR2 (germline): SGHRS, YFSETQ. The CDR3 is made up of 15 amino acids. The V and J ends lost 4 bases and 5 bases, in that order; junction bases with no gene match: 9. In DNA form, the CDR3 reads TGCGCCAGCAGCCCGGGACTAACTTCCCACAATGAGCAGTTCTTC. Translated, it gives CASSPGLTSHNEQFF.

This clonotype has at least ten counts. This sequence joins TRBV18 and TRBJ2-3; D possibly matches TRBD1 or TRBD2 (6 bases each). The germline gives CDR1 KGHSH, CDR2 LQKENI. V gave up 2 bases and J gave up 6 bases, with 15 bases separating them. This CDR3 comprises 15 residues. The chain's CDR3 is CASSPEEGEWDTQYF. In DNA, the CDR3 is TGTGCCAGCTCACCAGAGGAGGGGGAGTGGGATACGCAGTATTTT.

This clonotype was observed a few times. Possible read error: a much larger clone is one base away. The chain combines TRBV7-2 with TRBJ2-1, with a tentative D call TRBD2 (6 bases). V gave up 1 base and J gave up 7 bases, with 20 bases separating them. CDR1 SGHTA and CDR2 FQGNSA come from the germline V gene. The CDR3 is 17 amino acids. The chain's CDR3 is CASSLGSGTGRWNEQFF. CDR3 in DNA: TGTGCCAGCAGCTTAGGGAGCGGAACTGGGAGGTGGAATGAGCAGTTCTTC.

Here the CDR3 DNA reads TGTGCCAGCAGCGCGGTAGCGGGAGGGCCCCGGGAGCAGTTCTTC. Its translation: CASSAVAGGPREQFF. The rearrangement links TRBV9 to TRBJ2-1; 11 bases line up with TRBD2. The V gene end was trimmed by 3 bases and the J gene end by 10 bases; junction bases not matched to a gene: 9. The CDR3 is 15 amino acids. Per the germline V gene, CDR1 is SGDLS and CDR2 is YYNGEE.

This clonotype appeared a few times. The chain links TRBV7-3 to TRBJ2-1; D is ambiguous. The CDR3 is 13 amino acids. V lost 2 bases to trimming and J lost 8 bases, with 10 bases between them. Germline loops: CDR1 SGHTA, CDR2 FQGTGA. The CDR3 bases are TGTGCCAGCAGCTTATCATATGACGATGAGCAGTTCTTC. It specifies CASSLSYDDEQFF.

This clonotype occurred a few times. The chain employs TRBV7-8 and TRBJ2-1; D remains ambiguous. The CDR3 spans 11 residues. Germline-derived CDR1 and CDR2 are SGHVS and FQNEAQ. V lost 5 bases to trimming and J lost 10 bases, with 9 bases between them. The CDR3 spells CASSPKEEQFF. Here the CDR3 DNA reads TGTGCCAGCAGCCCAAAGGAAGAGCAGTTCTTC. Supplemented by reference TRBV7-8 and TRBJ2-1, the full variable domain reads GAGVSQSPRYKVAKRGQDVALRCDPISGHVSLFWYQQALGQGPEFLTYFQNEAQLDKSGLPSDRFFAERPEGSVSTLKIQRTQQEDSAVYLCASSPKEEQFFGPGTRLTVL.

The chain uses TRBV12-3 or TRBV12-4 and TRBJ2-7; D possibly uses TRBD1 or TRBD2 (5 bases each). This CDR3 spans 14 amino acids. V lost 6 bases and J 3 bases, leaving 15 bases between the germline ends. DNA of the CDR3: TGTGCCAGCAGGGTGGGGCCGGCGGGCTACGAGCAGTACTTC. The encoded protein is CASRVGPAGYEQYF.

A few counts support this clonotype. The rearrangement uses TRBV3-1 and TRBJ2-1; 8 nucleotides agree with TRBD2. CDR1 and CDR2 from the germline V gene are LGHDT and YNNKEL (reference sequence). The CDR3 is 17 amino acids. J lost 7 bases, V lost 0 bases, and 11 bases had no gene match. CDR3 coding DNA: TGTGCCAGCAGCCAAGACGCCAATAGCGGGGTTCGGAATGAGCAGTTCTTC. It yields the protein CASSQDANSGVRNEQFF.

The chain joins TRBV13 to TRBJ2-5; 11 nucleotides line up with TRBD2. Losses at the gene ends were 5 bases for V and 2 bases for J; bases not matched to a gene: 10. Per the germline V gene, CDR1 is PRHDT and CDR2 is FYEKMQ (reference sequence). This CDR3 comprises 17 residues. CDR3 region: CASSAPTSGISQETQYF. DNA of the CDR3: TGTGCCAGCAGCGCCCCGACTAGCGGGATCTCACAAGAGACCCAGTACTTC.

In DNA, the CDR3 is TGTGCCAGCAGCTTGGTTGCAGGTTATGACTCTGGGGCCAACGTCCTGACTTTC. Translating it yields CASSLVAGYDSGANVLTF. V gene TRBV5-6 combines with J gene TRBJ2-6; D is ambiguous. Trimming took 0 bases from V and 0 from J, leaving 13 bases between them. Per germline, CDR1 SGHDT and CDR2 YYEEEE. This CDR3 region has 18 residues.

This clonotype occurred many times. The rearrangement uses TRBV6-1 and TRBJ2-7, with TRBD1 identical over 9 bases. The germline V gene has CDR1 MNHNS and CDR2 SASEGT. This CDR3 comprises 14 residues. V lost 11 bases to trimming and J lost 5 bases; unmatched junction nucleotides: 13. The CDR3 sequence: CAVHPGTGNDEQYF. The CDR3 nucleotides read TGTGCCGTCCACCCGGGGACAGGGAACGACGAGCAGTACTTC.

This clonotype was seen repeatedly, ten times or more. This chain connects TRBV29-1 to TRBJ2-3, with D uncertain. This CDR3 is built from 12 residues. CDR1 is SQVTM and CDR2 is ANQGSEA in the germline V gene. V was cut by 4 bases and J by 2 bases, with 7 bases left in between. CDR3 DNA: TGCAGCGTTGGGGTGAACACAGATACGCAGTATTTT. Amino acid sequence: CSVGVNTDTQYF.

This clonotype has a single count. The chain employs TRBV20-1 and TRBJ2-5; TRBD2 matches 8 bases. CDR1 DFQATT and CDR2 SNEGSKA come from the germline V gene (reference sequence). CDR3 length equals 14 residues. Losses at the gene ends were 5 bases for V and 5 bases for J; bases not matched to a gene: 10. Written as DNA, the CDR3 is TGCAGTGCTGGTCCCGGGACTAGGTCTGAGACCCAGTACTTC. This codes for CSAGPGTRSETQYF.

This clonotype was detected a few times. One end of the junction varies from germline; a read error may be responsible. V is TRBV6-9 and J is TRBJ1-1, with 8 positions matching TRBD1. CDR3 length equals 14 residues. CDR1 and CDR2 from the germline V gene are MNHGY and SVAAGI. The CDR3: CASSYTGGQTEAFF. The CDR3 DNA follows: TGTGCCAGCAGTTACACAGGGGGACAAACTGAAGCCTTCTTT.